This TCR beta chain is drawn from a study of beta chain features in type 1 diabetes. Based on CD45RO/CCR7/CD25/CD127/CD95/CD27, CD4+ regulatory, stem cell-like memory, naive and central memory cells were sorted. This CDR3 has 13 residues. Germline assignment: CDR1 SGHVS and CDR2 FQNEAQ. Trimming stripped 5 bases from V and 7 bases from J, with 14 bases between. All of the isolated RNA was reverse transcribed, so expressed TCRB transcripts were sequenced. Sequenced by immunoSEQ multiplex PCR; TCRdb stores in-frame clones only, minus some. The repertoire holds about 340,000 clones, with approximately 13% as singletons. On this clone itself: Its target is not known.

Study-level points and caveats: Type 1 diabetes patients had TCRB CDR3s that were shorter (moderately but significantly so) in all four CD4+ subsets.

The sample was naive CD4+ T cells from blood. The sequence derives from a woman under 30 with type 1 diabetes. V is TRBV7-8 and J is TRBJ1-1, with a possible D match to TRBD1 (5 bases). The CDR3 DNA is TGTGCCAGCAGCCGAGATCGTAGGGGTGAAGCTTTCTTT. Amino acid sequence: CASSRDRRGEAFF.